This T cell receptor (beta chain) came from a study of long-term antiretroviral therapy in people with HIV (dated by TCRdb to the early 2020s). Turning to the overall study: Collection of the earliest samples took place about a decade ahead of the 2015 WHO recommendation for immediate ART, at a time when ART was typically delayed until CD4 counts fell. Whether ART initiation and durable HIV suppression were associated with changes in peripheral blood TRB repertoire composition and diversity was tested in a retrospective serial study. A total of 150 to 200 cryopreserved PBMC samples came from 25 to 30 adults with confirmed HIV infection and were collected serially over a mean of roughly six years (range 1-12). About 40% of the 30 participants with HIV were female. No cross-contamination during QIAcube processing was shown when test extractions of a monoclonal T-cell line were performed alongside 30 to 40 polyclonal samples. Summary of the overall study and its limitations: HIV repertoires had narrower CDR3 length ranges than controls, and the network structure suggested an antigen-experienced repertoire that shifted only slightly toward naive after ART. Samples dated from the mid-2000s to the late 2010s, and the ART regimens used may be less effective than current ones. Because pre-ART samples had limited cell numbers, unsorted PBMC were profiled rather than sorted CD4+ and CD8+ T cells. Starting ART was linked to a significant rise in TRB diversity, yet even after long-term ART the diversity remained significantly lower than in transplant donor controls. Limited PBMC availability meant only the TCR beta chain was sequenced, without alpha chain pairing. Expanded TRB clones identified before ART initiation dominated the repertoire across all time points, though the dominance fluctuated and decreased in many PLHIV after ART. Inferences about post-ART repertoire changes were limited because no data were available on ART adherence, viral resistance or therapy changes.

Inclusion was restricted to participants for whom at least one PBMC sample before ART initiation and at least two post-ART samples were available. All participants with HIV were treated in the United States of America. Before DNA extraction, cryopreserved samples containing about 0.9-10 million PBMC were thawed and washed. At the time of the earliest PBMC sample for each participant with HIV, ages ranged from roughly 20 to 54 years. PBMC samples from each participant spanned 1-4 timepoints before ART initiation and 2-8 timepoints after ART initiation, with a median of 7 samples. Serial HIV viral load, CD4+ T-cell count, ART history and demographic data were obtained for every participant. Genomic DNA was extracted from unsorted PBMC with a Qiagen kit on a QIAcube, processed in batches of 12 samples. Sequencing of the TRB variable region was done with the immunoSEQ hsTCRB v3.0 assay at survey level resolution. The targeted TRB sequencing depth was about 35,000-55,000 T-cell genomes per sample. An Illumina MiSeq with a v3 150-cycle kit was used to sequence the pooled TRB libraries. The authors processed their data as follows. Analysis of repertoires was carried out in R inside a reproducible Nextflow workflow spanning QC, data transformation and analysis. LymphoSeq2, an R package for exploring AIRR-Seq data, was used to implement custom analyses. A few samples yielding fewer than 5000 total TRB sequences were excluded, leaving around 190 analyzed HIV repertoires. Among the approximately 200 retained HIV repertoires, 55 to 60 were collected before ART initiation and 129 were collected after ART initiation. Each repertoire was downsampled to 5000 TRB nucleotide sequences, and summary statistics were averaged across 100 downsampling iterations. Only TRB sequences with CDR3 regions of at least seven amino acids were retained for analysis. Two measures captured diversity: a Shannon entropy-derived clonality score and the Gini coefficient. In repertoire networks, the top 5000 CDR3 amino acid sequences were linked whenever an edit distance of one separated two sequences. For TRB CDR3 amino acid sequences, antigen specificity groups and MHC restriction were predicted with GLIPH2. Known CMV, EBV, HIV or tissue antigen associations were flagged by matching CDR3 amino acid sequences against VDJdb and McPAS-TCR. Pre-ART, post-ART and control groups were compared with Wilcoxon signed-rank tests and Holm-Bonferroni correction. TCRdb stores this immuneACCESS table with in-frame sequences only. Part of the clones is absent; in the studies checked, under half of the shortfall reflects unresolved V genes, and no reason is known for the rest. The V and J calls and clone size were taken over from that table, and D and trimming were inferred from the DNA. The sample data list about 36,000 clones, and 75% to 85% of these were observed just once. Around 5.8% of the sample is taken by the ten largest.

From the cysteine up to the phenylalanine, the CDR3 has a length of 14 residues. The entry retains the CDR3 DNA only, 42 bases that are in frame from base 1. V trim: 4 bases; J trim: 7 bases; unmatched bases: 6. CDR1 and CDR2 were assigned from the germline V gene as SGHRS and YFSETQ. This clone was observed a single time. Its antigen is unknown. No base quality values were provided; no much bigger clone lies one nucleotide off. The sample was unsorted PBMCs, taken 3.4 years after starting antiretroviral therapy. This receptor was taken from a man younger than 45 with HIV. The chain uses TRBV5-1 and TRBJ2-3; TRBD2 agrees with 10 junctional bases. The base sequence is TGCGCCAGCAGCGCCGGGACTAGCGCATATACGCAGTATTTT. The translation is CASSAGTSAYTQYF.